The clone carrying this T cell receptor (beta chain) has a handful of counts. TCRdb ran MiXCR on the 5' RACE reads and lists one entry per CDR3 protein. The data contain about 340,000 distinct CDR3 sequences, around 14% of them singletons. The source of the sample is a study of T-cell memory formation after mild COVID-19. The source of this sequence is a man aged 18 to 35 who had mild COVID-19 (a few samples of this study predate the infection). Cell type and time point are not known. Sequenced material: PBMCs or a T cell subset sorted from them (not recorded which).

The CDR3 spells CASSHSTGGSYNEQFF. The CDR3 DNA sequence: TGTGCCAGCAGCCACAGCACGGGGGGCTCCTACAATGAGCAGTTCTTC. The genes are TRBV3-1 and TRBJ2-1, with 7 nucleotides matching TRBD2. Unmatched junction bases numbered 5, after V lost 3 bases and J lost 0 bases. CDR1 LGHDT and CDR2 YNNKEL come from the germline V gene (reference sequence). The CDR3 has 16 residues.